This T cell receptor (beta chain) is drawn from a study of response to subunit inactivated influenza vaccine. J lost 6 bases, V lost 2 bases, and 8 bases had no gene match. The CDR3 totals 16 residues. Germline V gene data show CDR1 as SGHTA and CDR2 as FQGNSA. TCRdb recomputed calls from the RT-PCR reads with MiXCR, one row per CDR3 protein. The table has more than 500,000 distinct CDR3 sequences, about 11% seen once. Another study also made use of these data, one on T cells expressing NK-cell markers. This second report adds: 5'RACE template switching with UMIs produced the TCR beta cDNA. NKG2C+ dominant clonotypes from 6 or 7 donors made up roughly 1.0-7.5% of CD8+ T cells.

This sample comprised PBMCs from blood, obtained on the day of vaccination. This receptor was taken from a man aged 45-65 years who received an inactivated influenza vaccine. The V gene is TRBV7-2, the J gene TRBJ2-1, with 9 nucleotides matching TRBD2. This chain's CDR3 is CASSLSGTSPTNEQFF. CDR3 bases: TGTGCCAGCAGCTTATCCGGGACTAGCCCTACCAATGAGCAGTTCTTC.